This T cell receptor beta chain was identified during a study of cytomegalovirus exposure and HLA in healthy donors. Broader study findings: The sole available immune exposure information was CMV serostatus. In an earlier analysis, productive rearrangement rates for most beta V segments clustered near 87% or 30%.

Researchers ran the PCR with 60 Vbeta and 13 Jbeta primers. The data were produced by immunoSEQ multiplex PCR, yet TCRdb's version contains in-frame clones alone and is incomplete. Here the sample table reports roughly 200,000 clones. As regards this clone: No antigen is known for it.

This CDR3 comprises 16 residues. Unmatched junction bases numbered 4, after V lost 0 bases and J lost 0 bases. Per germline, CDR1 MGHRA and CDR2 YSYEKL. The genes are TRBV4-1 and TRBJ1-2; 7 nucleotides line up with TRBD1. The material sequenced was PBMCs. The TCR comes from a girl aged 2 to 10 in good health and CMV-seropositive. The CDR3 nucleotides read TGCGCCAGCAGCCAAGAGGACAGGCAAGCTAACTATGGCTACACCTTC. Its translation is CASSQEDRQANYGYTF.